This TCR beta chain appears in the sequencing data of a study of shared clonotypes between healthy human individuals. General observations from the study: Several donors shared around 5.2% of their naive CD4 clonotypes.

The input for sorted-subset replicate PCRs was 150 to 200 ng DNA, 30,000 or so T cell genomes. As handled by the study authors: Filtering differed for immunoSEQ, which gave only junction sequences without quality scores. The protocol was immunoSEQ multiplex PCR, while the TCRdb copy is restricted to in-frame clones and leaves out a portion. V, J and clone size were drawn from that table, and D and trimming were deduced from the DNA. The sample lists around 300,000 clones; around 86% were seen once. Participating donors were healthy, HIV-negative adults free of recent acute infections or vaccinations. Comments on this clone: Its antigen is not known.

The sequence was collected from a man between 18 and 35 years old in good health. Sample: memory CD8+ T cells sorted from blood. Stated subset: CD45RO+ cells pooled with CCR7-negative TemRA cells.

The CDR3 is CASSFSASYEQYF. Here the CDR3 DNA reads TGTGCCAGTAGTTTTAGCGCCTCCTACGAGCAGTACTTC. V and J are TRBV19 and TRBJ2-7; TRBD2 is a possible D gene (5 bases). The germline gives CDR1 LNHDA, CDR2 SQIVND (reference sequence). V lost 5 bases and J 0 bases, leaving 8 bases between the germline ends. CDR3 size: 13 residues.